This T cell receptor beta chain was identified in a study of blood T cell repertoires in COVID-19. Overall study context: Some COVID-19 samples were acute and others convalescent; all came from the United States, Italy and Spain. The analysed material was cDNA or gDNA that came from T cells, B-cell-depleted T cells, or PBMCs.

This clone was observed a single time. V shed 2 bases and J shed 0 bases, with 11 bases lying between them. In germline, CDR1 is SGHTA, CDR2 FQGNSA. The length of the CDR3 is 15 residues. In the original processing: Estimated nucleated cell counts came from reference gene primer amplification. Here immunoSEQ multiplex PCR was the method, and the copy in TCRdb shows in-frame clones only, minus some. V, J and clone size were drawn from that table, and D and trimming were deduced from the DNA. Of about 59,000 clones listed, roughly 85% are singletons. This TCR derives from a man between 60 and 75 years old with acute or convalescent COVID-19. This sequence joins TRBV7-2 and TRBJ2-7; D gene uncertain. The sample consisted of peripheral blood. DNA of the CDR3: TGTGCCAGCAGCTTATATGCCCTGGCCTCCTACGAGCAGTACTTC. Its protein product is CASSLYALASYEQYF.